A selection of T cell receptor beta chains follows, all from one sample in a study of human T cells and chemical hapten exposure. MiXCR was run by TCRdb on the RACE reads, yielding one entry per CDR3 protein. The sample consists of some 400,000 distinct CDR3 sequences, more than 4.5% of them appearing once. Sequenced material: whole blood, taken in connection with sensitization to the hapten diphenylcyclopropenone (DPC). The origin of the receptors is a woman aged 45-60 years with alopecia areata. Some clones in this sample may be carry-over from other donors' samples. Each CDR3 is given with its conserved first and last residue. D genes are given only for firm matches. Clone size is stated in some rows and not others, as once, few, many or a class when expanded.

NA TRBJ2-7 NA TRBV5-5 CASSFRTRGARTYEQYF TGTGCCAGCAGCTTTCGGACCAGGGGCGCTCGGACCTACGAGCAGTACTTC
NA TRBJ1-1 few TRBV6-1 CASNRESHPTTEAFF TGTGCCAGCAATAGGGAATCACACCCCACCACTGAAGCTTTCTTT
TRBD1 TRBJ1-5 few TRBV28 CASRFPGTGNQPQHF TGTGCCAGCCGTTTTCCCGGGACAGGTAATCAGCCCCAGCATTTT
TRBD1 TRBJ2-1 many TRBV24-1 CATSDSGTENNEQFF TGTGCCACCAGTGATTCCGGGACAGAAAACAATGAGCAGTTCTTC
NA TRBJ2-1 NA TRBV5-1 CASRSVSSYNEQFF TGCGCCAGCAGATCGGTTAGCTCCTACAATGAGCAGTTCTTC
NA TRBJ2-7 many TRBV7-9 CASSSVSIYEQYF TGTGCCAGCAGCTCAGTCAGCATTTACGAGCAGTACTTC
NA TRBJ2-3 NA TRBV2 CASSRNGGGPDTQYF TGTGCCAGCAGTAGGAATGGCGGGGGCCCAGATACGCAGTATTTT
NA TRBJ2-4 few TRBV19 CAPDRPALRALTKNIQYF TGTGCTCCAGACAGGCCAGCACTTCGAGCATTGACCAAAAACATTCAGTACTTC
TRBD2 TRBJ2-5 many TRBV20-1 CSAVGAGGQETQYF TGCAGTGCTGTCGGGGCGGGGGGGCAAGAGACCCAGTACTTC
NA TRBJ2-3 few TRBV6-1 CASSEGLGTDTQYF TGTGCCAGCAGTGAAGGCCTAGGTACAGATACGCAGTATTTT
NA TRBJ2-3 NA TRBV28 CASSLAAPLSIGTDTQYF TGTGCCAGCAGTTTAGCAGCTCCCCTTTCCATTGGCACAGATACGCAGTATTTT
NA TRBJ1-2 many TRBV10-3 CAISERGALDYGYTF TGTGCCATCAGTGAGAGGGGCGCACTGGACTATGGCTACACCTTC
TRBD2 TRBJ2-3 many TRBV9 CASSELAGGITDTQYF TGTGCCAGCAGCGAGTTAGCGGGGGGCATCACAGATACGCAGTATTTT
TRBD1 TRBJ1-1 many TRBV12-3/TRBV12-4 CASSDRGRQAFF TGTGCCAGCAGTGACAGGGGGCGGCAAGCTTTCTTT
NA TRBJ2-1 many TRBV27 CASSTPREQFF TGTGCCAGCAGTACGCCCAGGGAGCAGTTCTTC
TRBD2 TRBJ2-1 many TRBV20-1 CSARDLTSGGPYNEQFF TGCAGTGCTAGAGATCTCACTAGCGGGGGCCCTTACAATGAGCAGTTCTTC
NA TRBJ2-7 many TRBV29-1 CSVEDPLSSSSYEQYF TGCAGCGTTGAAGATCCACTCAGTTCCAGCTCCTACGAGCAGTACTTC
NA TRBJ1-1 NA TRBV7-6 CASSRQSRTEAFF TGTGCCAGCAGTCGTCAATCGAGGACTGAAGCTTTCTTT
NA TRBJ2-1 many TRBV12-3/TRBV12-4 CASTPGHEQFF TGTGCCAGCACCCCCGGGCATGAGCAGTTCTTC
TRBD2 TRBJ2-7 many TRBV4-2 CASSQEPAGDEQYF TGTGCCAGCAGCCAAGAACCAGCGGGGGACGAGCAGTACTTC
TRBD2 TRBJ2-3 many TRBV9 CASSVGGTSGTDTQYF TGTGCCAGCAGCGTAGGCGGGACTAGCGGTACAGATACGCAGTATTTT
TRBD2 TRBJ2-3 many TRBV28 CASLLADLTDTQYF TGTGCCAGCTTGCTAGCGGACCTCACAGATACGCAGTATTTT